This record covers a single T cell receptor beta chain. This sample was included in a study of cytomegalovirus exposure and HLA in healthy donors. V gave up 2 bases and J gave up 6 bases, with 17 bases separating them. This CDR3 comprises 16 residues. Germline values: CDR1 SGHTA, CDR2 FQGNSA. Researchers ran the PCR with 60 Vbeta and 13 Jbeta primers. The data were produced by immunoSEQ multiplex PCR, yet TCRdb's version contains in-frame clones alone and is incomplete. The sample consists of 110,000 or so clones, 67% of them appearing once. The receptor was isolated from a man aged 18 to 35 in good health and CMV-seropositive. The material sequenced was PBMCs. The genes are TRBV7-2 and TRBJ2-1, with TRBD1 as a possible D gene (8 bases). The CDR3 DNA reads TGTGCCAGCAGCTTACGACCGACAGGGGAGGGCAATGAGCAGTTCTTC. It translates to CASSLRPTGEGNEQFF. Full variable domain (missing parts from reference TRBV7-2 and TRBJ2-1): GAGVSQSPSNKVTEKGKDVELRCDPISGHTALYWYRQSLGQGLEFLIYFQGNSAPDKSGLPSDRFSAERTGGSVSTLTIQRTQQEDSAVYLCASSLRPTGEGNEQFFGPGTRLTVL.